One and the same sample provided the 8 T cell receptor beta chains below, sequenced in a study of T cell repertoires in cytomegalovirus infection. Via MiXCR, TCRdb re-called the reads, giving one row per CDR3 protein. The repertoire holds roughly 990,000 distinct CDR3 sequences, with around a third as singletons. For these TCRs, the target antigens are not known. Here the sequenced sample was cultured CD8+ T cells from PBMCs, taken from culture after CMV antigen stimulation. These TCRs come from a human donor in good health (CMV status not recorded). Some clones in this sample may be carry-over from other donors' samples.

V is TRBV12-5 and J is TRBJ1-1, with D perhaps matching TRBD1 (5 bases). This CDR3 region has 16 residues. The V and J ends lost 7 bases and 0 bases respectively, with 18 bases between them. Germline CDR1 reads LGHNT; CDR2 reads FRNRAP. This chain's CDR3 is CASASGLTSMNTEAFF. The CDR3 DNA sequence: TGTGCTAGTGCCTCGGGACTGACGTCCATGAACACTGAAGCTTTCTTT. The full variable domain, rest sourced from reference TRBV12-5 and TRBJ1-1, is DARVTQTPRHKVTEMGQEVTMRCQPILGHNTVFWYRQTMMQGLELLAYFRNRAPLDDSGMPKDRFSAEMPDATLATLKIQPSEPRDSAVYFCASASGLTSMNTEAFFGQGTRLTVV.

This clonotype was recorded at least ten times. J is TRBJ1-1 and V is TRBV7-6, with TRBD1 as a possible D gene (5 bases). Between the trimmed V and J ends, which lost 5 bases and 0 bases, there was a span of 10 bases. This CDR3 region has 14 residues. Germline CDR1 reads SGHVS; CDR2 reads FNYEAQ. The CDR3 loop reads CASSPRGMNTEAFF. In DNA form, the CDR3 reads TGTGCCAGCAGCCCCCGGGGCATGAACACTGAAGCTTTCTTT.

This chain joins TRBV4-1 and TRBJ1-6; D not certain. V was pared by 0 bases and J by 4 bases, with 4 bases between. The CDR3 consists of 14 residues. In germline, CDR1 is MGHRA, CDR2 YSYEKL. The CDR3 DNA is TGCGCCAGCAGCCAAGAAGGATATAATTCACCCCTCCACTTT. It specifies CASSQEGYNSPLHF.

This clonotype was found a few times. The V and J genes are TRBV6-1 and TRBJ1-5; weak D call: TRBD1 (6 bases). CDR3 length: 14 residues. Per germline, CDR1 MNHNS and CDR2 SASEGT. V gave up 4 bases and J gave up 6 bases, with 13 bases separating them. CDR3 in DNA: TGTGCCAGCAGTGGGATAACAGGGACTCAGCCCCAGCATTTT. Its protein product is CASSGITGTQPQHF.

This clonotype was observed a handful of times. The V and J genes are TRBV28 and TRBJ2-3; D not resolved. CDR3 size: 18 residues. Germline values: CDR1 MDHEN, CDR2 SYDVKM. V lost 4 bases to trimming and J lost 2 bases, with 22 bases between them. CDR3 bases: TGTGCCAGCAGTTCCTCCAAATGGGTTAACCCCGACACAGATACGCAGTATTTT. Translating it yields CASSSSKWVNPDTDTQYF.

V gene TRBV4-1 combines with J gene TRBJ2-7, with 7 positions matching TRBD2. V dropped 1 base and J dropped 2; count of bases not matched to a gene: 5. Germline loops: CDR1 MGHRA, CDR2 YSYEKL. This CDR3 has 15 amino acids. CDR3 in amino acids: CASSQVLAKTYEQYF. For the CDR3, the DNA is TGCGCCAGCAGCCAAGTACTAGCGAAGACCTACGAGCAGTACTTC.

A few counts support this clonotype. This chain joins TRBV29-1 and TRBJ1-4; D perhaps matches TRBD1 (5 bases). This CDR3 has 13 amino acids. CDR1 SQVTM and CDR2 ANQGSEA come from the germline V gene. V was trimmed by 6 bases and J by 4 bases, leaving 12 bases between them. The CDR3 spells CSVPGPYNEKLFF. CDR3 sequence (DNA): TGCAGCGTGCCGGGACCCTATAATGAAAAACTGTTTTTT.

This sequence joins TRBV2 and TRBJ1-4, with TRBD1 matching over 8 bases. This CDR3 comprises 17 residues. Germline CDR1 and CDR2: SNHLY and FYNNEI. The CDR3 nucleotides read TGTGACTCCACGGGGCAGGGGGCCCTTACAACTAATGAAAAACTGTTTTTT. It yields the protein CDSTGQGALTTNEKLFF.